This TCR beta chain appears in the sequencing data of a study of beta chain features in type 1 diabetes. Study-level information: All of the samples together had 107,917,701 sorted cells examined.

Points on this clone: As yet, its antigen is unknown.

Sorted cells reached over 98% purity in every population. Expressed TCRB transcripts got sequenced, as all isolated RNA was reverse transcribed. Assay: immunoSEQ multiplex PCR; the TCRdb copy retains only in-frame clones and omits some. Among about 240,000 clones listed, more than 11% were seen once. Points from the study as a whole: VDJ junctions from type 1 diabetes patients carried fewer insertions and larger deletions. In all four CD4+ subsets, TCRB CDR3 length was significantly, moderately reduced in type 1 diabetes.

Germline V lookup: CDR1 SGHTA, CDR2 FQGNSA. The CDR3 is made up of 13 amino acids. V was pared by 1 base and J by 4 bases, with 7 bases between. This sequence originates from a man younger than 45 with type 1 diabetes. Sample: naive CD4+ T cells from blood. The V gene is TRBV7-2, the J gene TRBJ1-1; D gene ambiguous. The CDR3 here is CASSLVKSTEAFF. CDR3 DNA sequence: TGTGCCAGCAGCTTAGTCAAGAGCACTGAAGCTTTCTTT.